A selection of T cell receptor beta chains follows, all from one sample in a study of blood T cell repertoires in COVID-19. Generated by immunoSEQ multiplex PCR, the TCRdb table keeps only in-frame clones and is missing some. Among about 120,000 clones listed, 81% were seen once. Sample: peripheral blood. The receptor set was obtained from a woman between 45 and 60 years old with acute or convalescent COVID-19. Each CDR3 is given with its conserved first and last residue. The D gene is left open where the match is weak. Where a row states a size, it is once, few, many or the class of an expanded clone; other rows omit it.

j_call v_call d_call clone_size cdr3_length cdr3_aa cdr3_nt
TRBJ2-3 TRBV3-1/TRBV3-2 TRBD2 once 15 CASSRLAGGPDTQYF TGTGCCAGCAGCCGACTAGCGGGAGGCCCAGATACGCAGTATTTT
TRBJ2-3 TRBV20-1 . . 11 CSAGGADTQYF TGCAGTGCAGGAGGGGCAGATACGCAGTATTTT
TRBJ2-1 TRBV10-2 . . 12 CASSMSNNEQFF TGCGCCAGCAGTATGTCCAACAATGAGCAGTTCTTC
TRBJ1-1 TRBV10-3 . . 16 CAISHPPNQGLAEAFF TGTGCCATCAGTCACCCTCCGAATCAGGGGTTGGCTGAAGCTTTCTTT
TRBJ2-3 TRBV5-1 TRBD1 once 14 CASRPGTGPDTQYF TGCGCCAGCAGACCCGGGACAGGGCCAGATACGCAGTATTTT
TRBJ2-3 TRBV10-1 TRBD2 few 15 CASSESASGGDTQYF TGCGCCAGCAGTGAGTCGGCTAGCGGGGGTGATACGCAGTATTTT
TRBJ2-3 TRBV10-1 . few 13 CASSAQGPDTQYF TGCGCCAGCAGCGCACAGGGTCCAGATACGCAGTATTTT
TRBJ1-4 TRBV6-1 TRBD1 once 17 CASSGTGGPVIWEKLFF TGTGCCAGCAGTGGGACAGGGGGCCCTGTAATTTGGGAAAAACTGTTTTTT
TRBJ2-3 TRBV3-1/TRBV3-2 . once 13 CASNRKGTDTQYF TGTGCCAGCAACAGAAAAGGCACAGATACGCAGTATTTT
TRBJ1-4 TRBV27 . . 15 CASSPQQGGYEKLFF TGTGCCAGCAGTCCTCAACAGGGAGGGTATGAAAAACTGTTTTTT
TRBJ2-1 TRBV27 TRBD2 few 16 CASSRLGTSLSNEQFF TGTGCCAGCAGCCGACTAGGGACTAGCCTATCCAATGAGCAGTTCTTC
TRBJ1-1 TRBV9 . . 14 CASSVAREPTEAFF TGTGCCAGCAGCGTAGCCAGGGAACCCACTGAAGCTTTCTTT
TRBJ2-7 TRBV15 TRBD1 . 14 CATSRAGGPYEQYF TGTGCCACCAGCAGGGCAGGGGGACCCTACGAGCAGTACTTC
TRBJ2-5 TRBV5-1 . . 14 CASYPSTVQETQYF TGCGCCAGCTACCCCTCGACAGTACAAGAGACCCAGTACTTC
TRBJ2-7 TRBV2 TRBD1 . 13 CASSPDRDNEQYF TGTGCCAGCAGTCCCGACAGGGACAACGAGCAGTACTTC
TRBJ2-2 TRBV30 . . 14 CAWKWGPNTGELFF TGTGCCTGGAAATGGGGGCCGAACACCGGGGAGCTGTTTTTT
TRBJ2-1 TRBV28 TRBD2 . 15 CASSLTGTTYNEQFF TGTGCCAGCAGTTTAACCGGGACTACCTACAATGAGCAGTTCTTC
TRBJ2-5 TRBV30 TRBD2 . 13 CAWTGLAGETQYF TGTGCCTGGACGGGACTAGCGGGAGAGACCCAGTACTTC
TRBJ1-1 TRBV9 . once 13 CASSVQGNTEAFF TGTGCCAGCAGCGTACAGGGGAACACTGAAGCTTTCTTT
TRBJ1-4 TRBV25-1 . . 17 CASSESPGRASNEKLFF TGTGCCAGCAGTGAATCACCCGGCAGGGCAAGTAATGAAAAACTGTTTTTT
TRBJ1-2 TRBV7-2 . . 15 CASSSQGGGISGYTF TGTGCCAGCAGCTCTCAAGGGGGAGGGATCAGTGGCTACACCTTC
TRBJ2-5 TRBV27 TRBD2 . 15 CASSLGWAGGETQYF TGTGCCAGCAGTTTAGGGTGGGCGGGGGGTGAGACCCAGTACTTC
TRBJ1-3 TRBV2 . . 15 CASSEGGRTGNTIYF TGTGCCAGCAGTGAAGGAGGGAGGACTGGAAACACCATATATTTT
TRBJ2-7 TRBV10-3 TRBD1 . 14 CAIRGTVGAYEQYF TGTGCCATCAGAGGGACAGTGGGGGCCTACGAGCAGTACTTC
TRBJ2-3 TRBV5-8 . . 16 CASSRAKVTSTDTQYF TGTGCCAGCAGCCGCGCTAAAGTAACTAGCACAGATACGCAGTATTTT
TRBJ2-1 TRBV18 . . 14 CASSPGGVDNEQFF TGTGCCAGCTCCCCAGGCGGCGTAGACAATGAGCAGTTCTTC
TRBJ2-2 TRBV7-6 TRBD1 . 15 CASSRNRGNTGELFF TGTGCCAGCAGCCGGAACAGGGGTAACACCGGGGAGCTGTTTTTT
TRBJ2-7 TRBV2 TRBD1 once 13 CASMRDSSYEQYF TGTGCCAGCATGAGGGACAGCTCCTACGAGCAGTACTTC
TRBJ1-4 TRBV5-4 TRBD1 . 17 CASSSGTGATTNEKLFF TGTGCCAGCAGCTCCGGGACAGGGGCAACAACTAATGAAAAACTGTTTTTT
TRBJ2-5 TRBV5-1 TRBD1 . 15 CASSLQGGAEETQYF TGCGCCAGCAGCTTACAGGGGGGCGCAGAGGAGACCCAGTACTTC
TRBJ2-7 TRBV6-5 . . 12 CASLEGSYEQYF TGTGCCAGCTTGGAAGGGAGCTACGAGCAGTACTTC
TRBJ2-1 TRBV5-6 TRBD1 . 16 CASQPIKGQEYNEQFF TGTGCCAGCCAGCCTATAAAGGGACAGGAATACAATGAGCAGTTCTTC
TRBJ1-5 TRBV29-1 TRBD1 . 14 CSVRQGDLDQPQHF TGCAGCGTTCGACAGGGTGACCTTGATCAGCCCCAGCATTTT
TRBJ2-1 TRBV2 TRBD1 . 15 CASKQQGQAYNEQFF TGTGCCAGCAAGCAACAGGGGCAAGCCTACAATGAGCAGTTCTTC
TRBJ1-1 TRBV18 . once 14 CASSLDPRNTEAFF TGTGCCAGCTCCCTAGACCCACGGAACACTGAAGCTTTCTTT
TRBJ2-5 TRBV15 TRBD2 . 18 CATSSGTSGRRLGETQYF TGTGCCACCAGCAGCGGGACTAGCGGGAGGAGGTTGGGTGAGACCCAGTACTTC
TRBJ1-2 TRBV5-8 TRBD1 . 15 CASSLVGTGVYGYTF TGTGCCAGCAGCTTGGTTGGGACAGGGGTCTATGGCTACACCTTC
TRBJ2-2 TRBV3-1/TRBV3-2 TRBD2 . 17 CASRIGTSGTNTGELFF TGTGCCAGCAGGATAGGGACTAGCGGTACGAACACCGGGGAGCTGTTTTTT
TRBJ2-3 TRBV29-1 TRBD2 . 15 CSVFGLAGGSDTQYF TGCAGCGTGTTCGGTTTGGCGGGAGGATCAGATACGCAGTATTTT
TRBJ2-7 TRBV18 . . 14 CASSVDSNSYEQYF TGTGCCAGCTCCGTGGACAGCAATTCCTACGAGCAGTACTTC
TRBJ1-1 TRBV9 TRBD1 . 14 CASSPGTGETEAFF TGTGCCAGCAGCCCCGGGACAGGAGAGACTGAAGCTTTCTTT